The present TCR beta chain was sequenced within a study of T cell changes during pregnancy in multiple sclerosis. The assay was immunoSEQ multiplex PCR, and TCRdb's table has in-frame clones only and misses some. Of 85,000 to 130,000 clones listed, about 92% are singletons. The CDR3 has 14 residues. CDR1 is SGHTA, CDR2 FQGTGA, per germline. The J segment lost 8 bases and the V segment lost 1 base, leaving 7 bases of the junction unmatched. This chain joins TRBV7-3 and TRBJ1-2, with 7 bases identical to TRBD1. This receptor was obtained from a female donor with multiple sclerosis, enrolled in a pregnancy study. The sample in question was peripheral blood, obtained in the second trimester of pregnancy. Here the CDR3 reads CASSLNSQGDGYTF. For the CDR3, the DNA is TGTGCCAGCAGCTTAAATAGCCAGGGGGACGGCTACACCTTC.